This T cell receptor beta chain was recovered during a study of shared clonotypes between healthy human individuals. The wider study: A donor's plate count was three for CD4 naive and three for CD4 memory; CD8 naive had two and CD8 memory one.

V was pared by 3 bases and J by 3 bases, with 17 bases of the junction left unmatched. Germline CDR1 KGHSH, CDR2 LQKENI. This CDR3 has 19 amino acids. Broader study findings: Memory subsets generally showed smaller estimated richness than naive subsets did.

Profiled with immunoSEQ multiplex PCR; TCRdb holds only in-frame clones, not every one. The sample has 2 million to 2.5 million clones, over 85% seen once; the top ten hold around 0.37%. In regard to this clone: Antigen: not known.

This clonotype was obtained from a man between 18 and 35 years old in good health. Some clones in this sample may be carry-over from other donors' samples. The sequenced sample consisted of naive CD4+ T cells from PBMCs. Subset in this sample: CD45RA+ positively selected. The chain couples TRBV18 to TRBJ2-7, with 10 bases identical to TRBD2. The CDR3: CASSPIAGAGTSAFYEQYF. The CDR3 DNA follows: TGTGCCAGCTCACCCATCGCCGGCGCCGGGACTAGCGCGTTCTACGAGCAGTACTTC.